Sequencing of this T cell receptor beta chain was carried out in a study of shared clonotypes between healthy human individuals. In the naive CD8 group, cells lacked CD45RO and were positively selected for CCR7, so terminally differentiated effector memory CD45RA+ cells were left out. Data came from immunoSEQ multiplex PCR; TCRdb stores just in-frame clones and leaves some out. The sample holds about 2,200,000 clones; under 95% are singletons and the top ten take 1.5% to 2%. Looked up from germline, CDR1 is PRHDT and CDR2 is FYEKMQ (reference sequence). The CDR3 loop spans 16 amino acids. The V and J ends lost 1 base and 0 bases respectively, with 10 bases between them.

The source material was naive CD8+ T cells from PBMCs. V is TRBV13 and J is TRBJ2-4; D is unclear. The clonotype comes from a man between 18 and 35 years old in good health. Some clones in this sample may be carry-over from other donors' samples. CDR3 in amino acids: CASSLDPAGAKNIQYF. The CDR3 nucleotides read TGTGCCAGCAGCTTAGACCCCGCCGGAGCCAAAAACATTCAGTACTTC. The whole variable domain, remainder taken from reference TRBV13 and TRBJ2-4, is AAGVIQSPRHLIKEKRETATLKCYPIPRHDTVYWYQQGPGQDPQFLISFYEKMQSDKGSIPDRFSAQQFSDYHSELNMSSLELGDSALYFCASSLDPAGAKNIQYFGAGTRLSVL.